A single sample gave rise to the 20 T cell receptor beta chains below, sequenced in a study of T cells in pancreatic ductal adenocarcinoma. TCRdb's table, derived via immunoSEQ multiplex PCR, lists solely in-frame clones and lacks some. Seen here are over 85,000 clones, about 95% observed once, and the top ten hold around 3.2%. No neoadjuvant therapy was given to the selected pancreatic ductal adenocarcinoma patients before their surgery. The material sequenced was PBMCs. Receptors originate from a human donor with pancreatic ductal adenocarcinoma.

The chain has TRBV6-1 and TRBJ2-7, with TRBD1 matching over 7 bases. CDR3 length: 15 amino acids. In germline, CDR1 is MNHNS, CDR2 SASEGT. Germline trimming cut 4 bases from V and 2 bases from J; bases unmatched to any gene: 8. Here the CDR3 reads CASSVRTGQPYEQYF. In DNA form, the CDR3 reads TGTGCCAGCAGTGTTCGGACAGGCCAACCCTACGAGCAGTACTTC.

This chain links TRBV5-8 with TRBJ2-5, with 7 bases that match TRBD1. With V trimmed by 0 bases and J by 8 bases, 7 bases remained unmatched. CDR3 length: 14 amino acids. Per the germline V gene, CDR1 is SGHTS and CDR2 is YDEGEE. The CDR3 region has the DNA TGTGCCAGCAGCTTGGGACAGGAAGGGGGCACCCAGTACTTC. Its protein product is CASSLGQEGGTQYF.

The V gene is TRBV11-2, the J gene TRBJ2-3; the D is unclear. The germline CDR1 and CDR2 sequences are SGHAT and FQNNGV. The germline V and J ends were trimmed by 0 bases and 8 bases, with 9 bases remaining between them. This CDR3 has 13 residues. CDR3 in amino acids: CASSLEAPATQYF. The DNA for the CDR3 is TGTGCCAGCAGCTTAGAAGCCCCCGCTACGCAGTATTTT.

The chain uses TRBV6-1 and TRBJ1-4; perhaps TRBD1 as D (5 bases). The CDR3 totals 14 residues. The germline V gene encodes CDR1 MNHNS and CDR2 SASEGT. Trimming left V 5 bases short and J 7 bases short, with 14 bases between. The CDR3 loop is CASSSNRNVEKLFF. CDR3 coding DNA: TGTGCCAGCAGTTCAAACAGGAATGTTGAAAAACTGTTTTTT.

The rearrangement joins TRBV5-1 to TRBJ2-1; 8 nucleotides line up with TRBD1. The V gene end was trimmed by 3 bases and the J gene end by 7 bases; junction bases not matched to a gene: 3. From germline, CDR1 is SGHRS and CDR2 YFSETQ. This CDR3 comprises 13 residues. For the CDR3, the DNA is TGCGCCAGCAGCTCCGGGACAGGTAATGAGCAGTTCTTC. Amino acids: CASSSGTGNEQFF.

This clone has more than one count but fewer than ten. This sequence joins TRBV7-2 and TRBJ2-5; 9 bases map to TRBD1. This CDR3 is built from 13 residues. Trimming took 5 bases from V and 13 from J; bases not matched to a gene: 11. Germline CDR1 reads SGHTA; CDR2 reads FQGNSA. The CDR3 spells CASSTGTGTLLYF. The DNA of the CDR3 is TGTGCCAGCAGCACCGGGACAGGGACCCTTTTGTACTTC. The variable domain in full, with the rest retrieved from reference TRBV7-2 and TRBJ2-5, is GAGVSQSPSNKVTEKGKDVELRCDPISGHTALYWYRQSLGQGLEFLIYFQGNSAPDKSGLPSDRFSAERTGGSVSTLTIQRTQQEDSAVYLCASSTGTGTLLYFGPGTRLLVL.

J is TRBJ2-5 and V is TRBV19; 12 nucleotides line up with TRBD2. Trimming at V came to 8 bases and at J to 5 bases, leaving 6 bases not matched to a gene. This CDR3 is 14 amino acids long. Germline lookup yields CDR1 LNHDA and CDR2 SQIVND (reference sequence). Written as DNA, the CDR3 is TGTGCCAGTCAACGACTAGCGGGAGTTGAGACCCAGTACTTC. Amino acid sequence: CASQRLAGVETQYF.

J is TRBJ2-1 and V is TRBV7-3, with 15 positions matching TRBD2. Germline CDR1 and CDR2: SGHTA and FQGTGA. V dropped 2 bases and J dropped 9; count of bases not matched to a gene: 11. CDR3 size: 18 residues. The CDR3 reads CASSLLGTSGGPRGEQFF. The CDR3 nucleotides are TGTGCCAGCAGCTTACTAGGGACTAGCGGGGGGCCTCGGGGTGAGCAGTTCTTC.

V usage is TRBV29-1 and J usage is TRBJ2-3, with 9 bases fitting TRBD2. Germline V lookup: CDR1 SQVTM, CDR2 ANQGSEA. The CDR3 has 15 amino acids. V gave up 6 bases and J gave up 2 bases; unmatched junction bases: 9. Here the CDR3 reads CSVARLAANTDTQYF. CDR3 nucleotides: TGCAGCGTGGCACGACTAGCGGCTAACACAGATACGCAGTATTTT.

The chain links TRBV5-1 to TRBJ2-5, with 7 bases fitting TRBD1. With 6 bases clipped from V and 4 bases from J, the junction kept 15 bases outside the gene matches. The CDR3 sequence is 16 residues long. Germline V CDR1 and CDR2: SGHRS, YFSETQ. As DNA, the CDR3 is TGCGCCAGCATCCGAATTTGGCAGGGGGTTAGAGAGACCCAGTACTTC. It translates to CASIRIWQGVRETQYF.

This chain's CDR3 is CASSAMDRKETQYF. CDR3 nucleotides: TGTGCCAGCAGTGCTATGGACAGAAAAGAGACCCAGTACTTC. The chain combines TRBV25-1 with TRBJ2-5; a possible D gene is TRBD1 (6 bases). CDR1 is MGHDK and CDR2 is SYGVNS in the germline V gene. The CDR3 covers 14 residues. V lost 4 bases, J lost 3 bases, and 12 bases lay in between.

This rearrangement joins TRBV5-4 to TRBJ2-7, with a tentative D call TRBD1 (6 bases). This CDR3 comprises 12 residues. The germline V gene has CDR1 SGHNT and CDR2 YYREEE (reference sequence). V was clipped by 4 bases and J by 3 bases, with 8 bases between them. The CDR3 here is CASSLQGYEQYF. In nucleotides, the CDR3 is TGTGCCAGCAGCCTACAGGGCTACGAGCAGTACTTC.

The chain carries TRBV5-1 and TRBJ1-3; D is perhaps TRBD1 (6 bases). The CDR3 sequence is 16 residues long. The V and J ends lost 3 bases and 0 bases respectively, with 13 bases between them. Germline V lookup: CDR1 SGHRS, CDR2 YFSETQ. The CDR3 DNA is TGCGCCAGCAGCTCAAGCGTGGGGGCCTCTGGAAACACCATATATTTT. Amino acid sequence: CASSSSVGASGNTIYF.

The rearrangement uses TRBV28 and TRBJ1-1; D possibly corresponds to TRBD1 (5 bases). Germline CDR1 MDHEN, CDR2 SYDVKM. The CDR3 is 13 residues long. V lost 6 bases, J lost 3 bases, and 11 bases lay in between. CDR3: CASSPRVYTEAFF. DNA for the CDR3: TGTGCCAGCAGCCCCAGGGTCTACACTGAAGCTTTCTTT.

This clone has a single count. The gene calls are TRBV5-6 and TRBJ2-3; 12 bases line up with TRBD1. This CDR3 has 15 amino acids. The V gene's germline CDR1 is SGHDT and CDR2 YYEEEE. Trimming cost V 6 bases and J 5 bases; bases outside gene matches: 7. The CDR3 nucleotides read TGTGCCAGCATGACGGGACAGGGGGCAGGAGATACGCAGTATTTT. It codes for CASMTGQGAGDTQYF.

The chain is built from TRBV19 and TRBJ2-7; 10 nucleotides line up with TRBD2. The CDR3 covers 15 residues. Germline CDR1 and CDR2: LNHDA and SQIVND (reference sequence). V lost 1 base, J lost 4 bases, and 4 bases stayed unmatched. The CDR3: CASSIGGLAVYEQYF. The CDR3 DNA is TGTGCCAGTAGTATAGGCGGACTAGCGGTTTACGAGCAGTACTTC.

V is TRBV5-4 and J is TRBJ2-7; a possible D gene is TRBD2 (5 bases). The germline V gene has CDR1 SGHNT and CDR2 YYREEE (reference sequence). V lost 4 bases and J 7 bases, leaving 24 bases between the germline ends. The CDR3 has 16 residues. DNA for the CDR3: TGTGCCAGCAGCCGTCAATTCGTGGGAGCACCGGGGGAGCAGTACTTC. Protein sequence: CASSRQFVGAPGEQYF.

V usage is TRBV4-2 and J usage is TRBJ2-7, with 8 positions matching TRBD1. Looked up from germline, CDR1 is LGHNA and CDR2 is YNFKEQ. The CDR3 spans 15 residues. J was trimmed by 6 bases and V by 2 bases; bases with no gene match: 9. DNA of the CDR3: TGTGCCAGCAGCCAAATTTTCCAGGGGGCTTCCGAGCAGTACTTC. The encoded protein is CASSQIFQGASEQYF.

The rearrangement uses TRBV30 and TRBJ1-2, with 7 bases that match TRBD1. Germline V CDR1 and CDR2: GTSNPN, SVGIG (reference sequence). This CDR3 comprises 13 residues. Trimming cost V 4 bases and J 3 bases; bases outside gene matches: 5. The CDR3 loop is CAWTPGQHYGYTF. The CDR3, as DNA: TGTGCCTGGACCCCGGGACAGCACTATGGCTACACCTTC.

This rearrangement joins TRBV28 to TRBJ2-1; 9 bases are a match to TRBD2. The CDR3 sequence is 12 residues long. Germline trimming cut 11 bases from V and 10 bases from J; bases unmatched to any gene: 9. The germline CDR1 and CDR2 sequences are MDHEN and SYDVKM. CDR3: CALSGSGTEQFF. In DNA, the CDR3 is TGTGCCCTTAGCGGGAGTGGGACCGAGCAGTTCTTC.